The rows below give T cell receptor beta chains drawn from one sample of a study of shared clonotypes between healthy human individuals. Some clones are missing from TCRdb's copy, which holds only in-frame ones; the method was immunoSEQ multiplex PCR. The sample contains 2 million to 2.5 million clones, approximately 95% of which appear only once. The sequenced material came from naive CD4+ T cells from PBMCs. The receptors shown here come from a man aged 18-30 years in good health. Some clones in this sample may be carry-over from other donors' samples. Both conserved end residues are part of each CDR3. A D gene is named only where the DNA matches it firmly. Not all rows give a size; the values are once, few, many and, for expanded clones, a class.

V	D	size	J	CDR3	DNA
TRBV6-5	-	few	TRBJ1-1	CASSYGQMNTEAFF	TGTGCCAGCAGTTACGGGCAGATGAACACTGAAGCTTTCTTT
TRBV18	-	-	TRBJ1-1	CASSPPRGNTEAFF	TGTGCCAGCTCACCACCGCGGGGGAACACTGAAGCTTTCTTT
TRBV27	-	-	TRBJ2-5	CASSLNRFRETQYF	TGTGCCAGCAGTTTAAACCGCTTCCGAGAGACCCAGTACTTC
TRBV29-1	TRBD2	-	TRBJ2-1	CSVVESGRSGKYNEQFF	TGCAGCGTTGTTGAAAGCGGGAGAAGTGGCAAGTACAATGAGCAGTTCTTC
TRBV5-1	TRBD2	-	TRBJ2-7	CASSLGGRGTSGSYEQYF	TGCGCCAGCAGCTTGGGAGGCAGGGGGACTAGCGGAAGCTACGAGCAGTACTTC
TRBV5-1	-	few	TRBJ1-1	CASSLAAGNTEAFF	TGCGCCAGCAGCTTGGCCGCGGGGAACACTGAAGCTTTCTTT
TRBV10-1	-	-	TRBJ2-7	CASSPGAPHEQYF	TGCGCCAGCAGCCCGGGCGCGCCCCACGAGCAGTACTTC
TRBV7-3	TRBD2	-	TRBJ2-1	CASSSPGLAGSASNEQFF	TGTGCCAGCAGCTCCCCGGGACTAGCGGGTTCCGCCTCCAATGAGCAGTTCTTC
TRBV12-5	TRBD2	-	TRBJ2-1	CASGLITPTSGSTYNEQFF	TGTGCTAGTGGTTTGATCACTCCCACTAGCGGGAGTACTTACAATGAGCAGTTCTTC
TRBV30	-	-	TRBJ1-2	CACNGYTF	TGTGCCTGTAATGGCTACACCTTC
TRBV9	-	-	TRBJ1-3	CASSREARSGNTIYF	TGTGCCAGCAGCCGGGAGGCCAGGTCTGGAAACACCATATATTTT
TRBV27	-	-	TRBJ2-7	CASSRTDRDSYEQYF	TGTGCCAGCAGCCGAACGGACAGAGACTCCTACGAGCAGTACTTC
TRBV11-2	-	-	TRBJ2-7	CASSLGLVDEQYF	TGTGCCAGCAGCTTAGGGCTAGTCGACGAGCAGTACTTC
TRBV5-1	-	-	TRBJ2-2	CASSLQQNTGELFF	TGCGCCAGCAGCTTGCAGCAGAACACCGGGGAGCTGTTTTTT
TRBV4-3	-	-	TRBJ2-1	CASSQVMVWGAGRHEQFF	TGCGCCAGCAGCCAAGTCATGGTTTGGGGGGCCGGCCGCCATGAGCAGTTCTTC
TRBV7-2	TRBD2	-	TRBJ2-7	CASSLGTSGSYEQYF	TGTGCCAGCAGCTTAGGGACTAGCGGCTCGTACGAGCAGTACTTC
TRBV6-6	TRBD2	-	TRBJ2-1	CASSYGLADYNEQFF	TGTGCCAGCAGTTACGGGCTAGCGGATTACAATGAGCAGTTCTTC
TRBV23-1	-	-	TRBJ1-3	CASSQSRLGKNTIYF	TGCGCCAGCAGTCAATCGAGGTTGGGGAAAAACACCATATATTTT
TRBV2	-	-	TRBJ1-2	CASSVANGYTF	TGTGCCAGCAGTGTAGCTAATGGCTACACCTTC
TRBV7-2	-	-	TRBJ2-7	CASNSPPTGLEQYF	TGTGCCAGCAACTCCCCTCCGACAGGTCTCGAGCAGTACTTC
TRBV5-1	-	-	TRBJ2-7	CASSLVAGPSYEQYF	TGCGCCAGCAGCTTGGTTGCCGGTCCTTCCTACGAGCAGTACTTC
TRBV28	-	-	TRBJ2-7	CASSLMQPSSYEQYF	TGTGCCAGCAGTTTAATGCAGCCCTCCTCCTACGAGCAGTACTTC
TRBV10-3	TRBD1	-	TRBJ1-4	CAISEWGQGVEKLFF	TGTGCCATCAGTGAGTGGGGACAGGGCGTTGAAAAACTGTTTTTT
TRBV5-1	TRBD1	-	TRBJ1-1	CASSTGDPDTEAFF	TGCGCCAGCAGCACAGGGGACCCCGACACTGAAGCTTTCTTT
TRBV7-6	-	-	TRBJ2-7	CASSLAGSYEQYF	TGTGCCAGCAGCTTAGCCGGCTCCTACGAGCAGTACTTC
TRBV18	-	-	TRBJ2-1	CASSALEYNEQFF	TGTGCCAGCTCAGCACTAGAGTACAATGAGCAGTTCTTC
TRBV2	-	few	TRBJ1-4	CASRLREREKLFF	TGTGCCAGCAGGCTCCGGGAAAGGGAAAAACTGTTTTTT
TRBV28	-	-	TRBJ2-3	CASNGQRSITDTQYF	TGTGCCAGCAACGGCCAGCGCAGTATCACAGATACGCAGTATTTT
TRBV4-3	-	-	TRBJ1-1	CASSQVGANTEAFF	TGCGCCAGCAGCCAAGTAGGGGCGAACACTGAAGCTTTCTTT
TRBV5-1	-	-	TRBJ1-3	CASSLGGTGNTIYF	TGCGCCAGCAGCTTGGGGGGAACTGGAAACACCATATATTTT
TRBV28	TRBD1	-	TRBJ2-7	CASRDRIYEQYF	TGTGCCAGCAGGGACAGGATCTACGAGCAGTACTTC
TRBV5-1	-	-	TRBJ1-2	CASSLLLSANYGYTF	TGCGCCAGCAGCTTACTGTTGTCAGCTAACTATGGCTACACCTTC
TRBV9	-	-	TRBJ2-3	CASSVDGWGGSTDTQYF	TGTGCCAGCAGCGTAGATGGTTGGGGCGGGAGCACAGATACGCAGTATTTT
TRBV15	TRBD1	-	TRBJ2-7	CATSRDRTYEQYF	TGTGCCACCAGCAGGGACAGGACCTACGAGCAGTACTTC
TRBV7-8	-	once	TRBJ1-1	CASSRERNTEAFF	TGTGCCAGCAGCCGAGAGAGGAACACTGAAGCTTTCTTT
TRBV7-9	-	once	TRBJ2-3	CASSAREGYTDTQYF	TGTGCCAGCAGCGCCCGTGAGGGGTACACAGATACGCAGTATTTT
TRBV7-3	-	-	TRBJ2-1	CASSPRRGHEQFF	TGTGCCAGCAGCCCCCGGAGGGGTCATGAGCAGTTCTTC
TRBV5-6	-	-	TRBJ1-1	CASSLDRALEAFF	TGTGCCAGCAGCTTGGACAGGGCACTTGAAGCTTTCTTT